In this sample, the clone carrying this T cell receptor beta chain turned up once. This sample is part of a study of blood T cell repertoires in COVID-19. Study as a whole: PBMCs, B-cell-depleted T cells, or T cells provided the cDNA or gDNA that made up the material.

In the authors' methods: Estimation of nucleated cell counts was performed using reference gene primer amplification. Clones were read by immunoSEQ multiplex PCR, and TCRdb kept only the in-frame ones, dropping some. That table is the source of V, J and clone size, and D and trimming were worked out from the DNA. This repertoire shows approximately 200,000 clones, approximately 88% found once; its top ten account for more than 3%. Those who participated ranged in age from roughly 18 to 95 years and resided in about 24 US areas. Grouping used clinical history reported by participants in a survey and questionnaire. CDR1 is LNHNV, CDR2 YYDKDF, per germline (reference sequence). The ends lost 4 bases at V and 1 base at J; junction bases unmatched: 6. This CDR3 comprises 15 residues.

The chain employs TRBV15 and TRBJ2-7; 8 nucleotides align to TRBD1. The receptor was derived from a woman aged 30 to 39 who had been exposed to COVID-19. The specimen sequenced was PBMCs or T cells enriched from blood (not recorded which). CDR3 in amino acids: CATSTRQGNSYEQYF. CDR3 DNA sequence: TGTGCCACCAGCACTCGACAGGGGAATTCCTACGAGCAGTACTTC.